Included here is one T cell receptor beta chain sequence, with context. What it recognizes is unknown. The CDR3 totals 14 residues. CDR1 is KGHSH, CDR2 LQKENI, per germline. J gave up 12 bases and V 3 bases, and 11 bases lay outside the gene matches. This entry belongs to a study of cytomegalovirus exposure and HLA in healthy donors. Study outcomes and limitations: The only immune exposure information that was available was CMV serostatus. Confirmation was obtained in vitro that a few CMV-associated chains are specific for CMV antigens. V- and J-gene trimming of TCR beta was linked (in a later analysis) to a missense DCLRE1C variant.

Amplification used 60 Vbeta primers and 13 Jbeta primers. Repertoires were generated with immunoSEQ multiplex PCR, while TCRdb's copy carries only in-frame clones and drops some. Among about 120,000 clones listed, less than 80% were seen once. Sequences were obtained from PBMCs. This sequence was found in a woman aged 40 to 49 in good health and CMV-seropositive. The chain joins TRBV18 to TRBJ2-1; TRBD2 agrees at 7 bases. The CDR3 bases are TGTGCCAGCTCACCTCCCGGGACTACAAGCATGCAGTTCTTC. Protein sequence: CASSPPGTTSMQFF. Combining the CDR3 with reference TRBV18 and TRBJ2-1 gives the whole variable domain NAGVMQNPRHLVRRRGQEARLRCSPMKGHSHVYWYRQLPEEGLKFMVYLQKENIIDESGMPKERFSAEFPKEGPSILRIQQVVRGDSAAYFCASSPPGTTSMQFFGPGTRLTVL.